A single TCR beta chain is shown here with its context. Its antigen is as yet unknown. Clones were sequenced by immunoSEQ multiplex PCR, and TCRdb holds only the in-frame ones, with some missing. The table has approximately 230,000 clones, roughly 84% seen once; the top ten hold 9.5% to 15%. This CDR3 has 15 residues. V lost 3 bases, J lost 4 bases, and 5 bases stayed unmatched. Per germline, CDR1 SGDLS and CDR2 YYNGEE. The data belong to a study of cytomegalovirus exposure and HLA in healthy donors. Study-level information: It was reported in a later analysis that the approximately 120 validation repertoires used the same platform as the approximately 600 first-cohort repertoires. General study results and limits: TCR sequences were mostly rare, though some public TCRs occurred in many donors. Specific recognition of CMV antigens was confirmed in vitro for a few chains (all CMV-associated). Later, an analysis found that TCR clusters from the first cohort tended to co-occur in the roughly 110 validation repertoires.

The V call is TRBV9, the J call TRBJ2-1; 9 bases line up with TRBD2. The receptor's source is a man in his late teens or twenties in good health and CMV-seropositive. Sequencing was performed on PBMCs. The CDR3 coding sequence is TGTGCCAGCAGCGCAGGGACTAGCAGATACAATGAGCAGTTCTTC. Residues: CASSAGTSRYNEQFF.